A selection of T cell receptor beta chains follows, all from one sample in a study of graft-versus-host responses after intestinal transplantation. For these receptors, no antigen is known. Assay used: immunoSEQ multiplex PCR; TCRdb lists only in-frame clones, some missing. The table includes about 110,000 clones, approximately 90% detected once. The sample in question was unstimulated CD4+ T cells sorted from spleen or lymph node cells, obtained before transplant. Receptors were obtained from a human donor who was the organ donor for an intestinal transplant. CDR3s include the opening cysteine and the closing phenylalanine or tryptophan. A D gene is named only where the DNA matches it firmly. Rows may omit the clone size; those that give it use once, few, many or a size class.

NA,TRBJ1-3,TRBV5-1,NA,TGTGCCAGCAGCTTGTACGATGTTGGAAACACCATATATTTT,CASSLYDVGNTIYF
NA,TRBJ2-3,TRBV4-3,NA,TGCGCCAGCAGCCAAGATGGAGGGGCCGGAACAGATACGCAGTATTTT,CASSQDGGAGTDTQYF
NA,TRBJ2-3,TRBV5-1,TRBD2,TGCGCCAGCAGCTTCGACACTACCCGAAAACTAGCGGGATATACTAGCACAGATACGCAGTATTTT,CASSFDTTRKLAGYTSTDTQYF
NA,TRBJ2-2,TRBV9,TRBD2,TGTGCCAGCAGCGTCCACTCAGCGGGGGCGAACACCGGGGAGCTGTTTTTT,CASSVHSAGANTGELFF
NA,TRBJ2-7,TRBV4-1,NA,TGCGCCAGCAGCCAAGAACGGGCTGGGCAGACCTCCTACGAGCAGTACTTC,CASSQERAGQTSYEQYF
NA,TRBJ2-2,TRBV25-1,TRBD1,TGTGCCAGCTGGGGGACAGGGCCGTGGAACACCGGGGAGCTGTTTTTT,CASWGTGPWNTGELFF
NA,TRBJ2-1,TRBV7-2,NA,TGTGCCAGCAGCTTAGGACAGGAGCAGTTCTTC,CASSLGQEQFF
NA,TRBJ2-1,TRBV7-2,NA,TGTGCCAGCAGCTTAGGGACTTCGAGAACTTTTGAGCAGTTCTTC,CASSLGTSRTFEQFF
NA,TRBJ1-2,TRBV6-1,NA,TGTGCCAGCAGTGAAGAGGGTGCTTCTTATGGCTACACCTTC,CASSEEGASYGYTF
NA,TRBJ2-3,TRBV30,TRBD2,TGTGCCTGGAGAGACGGACTAGCGACCACAGATACGCAGTATTTT,CAWRDGLATTDTQYF
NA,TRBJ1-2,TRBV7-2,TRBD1,TGTGCCAGCAGCGTAAGACAGGGAGGGAACGGCTATGGCTACACCTTC,CASSVRQGGNGYGYTF
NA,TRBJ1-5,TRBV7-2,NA,TGTGCCAGCAGCGACAGCAATCAGCCCCAGCATTTT,CASSDSNQPQHF
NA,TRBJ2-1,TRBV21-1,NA,TGTGCCAGCAGCAAAGTGCCGGGGGTGGTCAATGAGCAGTTCTTC,CASSKVPGVVNEQFF
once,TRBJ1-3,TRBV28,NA,TGTGCCAGCAGTTTAAACGACAGGCCGGGAAACACCATATATTTT,CASSLNDRPGNTIYF
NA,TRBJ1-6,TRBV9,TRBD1,TGTGCCAGCAGCGGGGGACAGGGAAGATCACCCCTCCACTTT,CASSGGQGRSPLHF
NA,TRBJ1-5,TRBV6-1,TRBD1,TGTGCCAGCAGTGTACAGGGGGGCAATCAGCCCCAGCATTTT,CASSVQGGNQPQHF
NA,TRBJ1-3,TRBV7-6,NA,TGTGCCAGCAGCCCGATTCCAGCGGCCCCCTCTGGAAACACCATATATTTT,CASSPIPAAPSGNTIYF
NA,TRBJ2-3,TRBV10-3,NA,TGTGCCATCAGTGAGTCGCCGGGACGTGGGCCTGGCACAGATACGCAGTATTTT,CAISESPGRGPGTDTQYF
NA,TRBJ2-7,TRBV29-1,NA,TGCAGCGTCCGTGGGACGGCCAATTACGAGCAGTACTTC,CSVRGTANYEQYF
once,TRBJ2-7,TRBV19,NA,TGTGCCAGTAGTACGACTAGGGGGGGCGAGCAGTACTTC,CASSTTRGGEQYF
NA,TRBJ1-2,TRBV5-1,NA,TGCGCCAGCAGCCCGGGATCCTATGGCTACACCTTC,CASSPGSYGYTF
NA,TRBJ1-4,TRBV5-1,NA,TGCGCCAGCAGCTTGTTAGATCCGGGAGGGGTTGAAAAACTGTTTTTT,CASSLLDPGGVEKLFF
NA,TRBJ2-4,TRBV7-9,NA,TGTGCCAGCAGCTTATCCCCAAATTTGATAGCCAAAAACATTCAGTACTTC,CASSLSPNLIAKNIQYF
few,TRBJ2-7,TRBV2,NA,TGTGCCAGCAGCAAAGGACAGATCGAGCAGTACTTC,CASSKGQIEQYF
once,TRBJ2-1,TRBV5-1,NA,TGCGCCAGCAGCCCGACTAGAGGCAATGAGCAGTTCTTC,CASSPTRGNEQFF
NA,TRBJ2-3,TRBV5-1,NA,TGCGCCAGCAGCTTTGGGCCCCGACAGGTAGATACGCAGTATTTT,CASSFGPRQVDTQYF
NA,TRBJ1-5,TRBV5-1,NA,TGCGCCAGCAGCTTGGTGCCAGGGGAAAATCAGCCCCAGCATTTT,CASSLVPGENQPQHF
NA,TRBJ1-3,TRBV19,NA,TGTGCCAGTAGCCAGGACTCTGGAAACACCATATATTTT,CASSQDSGNTIYF
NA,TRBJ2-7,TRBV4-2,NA,TGTGCCAGCAGCCCACCCGGGCTAGTATACGAGCAGTACTTC,CASSPPGLVYEQYF
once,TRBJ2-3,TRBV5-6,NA,TGTGCCAGCAGCTTGGCGGGAGAGGTGGGAACGCAGTATTTT,CASSLAGEVGTQYF
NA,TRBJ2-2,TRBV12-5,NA,TGTGCTAGTGGTGGAACCGGGGAGCTGTTTTTT,CASGGTGELFF
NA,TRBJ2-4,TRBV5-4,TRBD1,TGTGCCAGCAGCTTGGAGGGGGCCCAAAACATTCAGTACTTC,CASSLEGAQNIQYF
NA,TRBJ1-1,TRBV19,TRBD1,TGTGCCAGTAGTCTTGACAGGGGGGGCACTGAAGCTTTCTTT,CASSLDRGGTEAFF
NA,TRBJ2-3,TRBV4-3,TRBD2,TGCGCCAGCAGCCAAGATATTGCGGGAGAGGGCACAGATACGCAGTATTTT,CASSQDIAGEGTDTQYF
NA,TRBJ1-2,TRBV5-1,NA,TGCGCCAGCAGCGAGATGGATAACTATGGCTACACCTTC,CASSEMDNYGYTF
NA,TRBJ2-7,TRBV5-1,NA,TGCGCCAGCAGCTTGTCCGGGACTGTCCCCTACGAGCAGTACTTC,CASSLSGTVPYEQYF
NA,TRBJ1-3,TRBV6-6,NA,TGTGCCAGCAGTTACAGGGGAACTCTTGGAAACACCATATATTTT,CASSYRGTLGNTIYF
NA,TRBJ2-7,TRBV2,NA,TGTGCCAGCAGTGAGGTCGGTTCATTGTGGTGGCAGTACTTC,CASSEVGSLWWQYF
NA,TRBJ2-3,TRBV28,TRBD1,TGTGCCAGCAGCCCCCCGCATGGGACAGCAGATACGCAGTATTTT,CASSPPHGTADTQYF
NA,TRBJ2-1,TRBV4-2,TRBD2,TGTGCCAGCAGCCAAGATCGCGGACTAGCGGGAGGGCCGCGGTACAATGAGCAGTTCTTC,CASSQDRGLAGGPRYNEQFF
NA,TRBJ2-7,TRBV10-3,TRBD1,TGTGCCATCAGTGAGCCCCTCGAAGGACAGGGGGCCGGGGAGCAGTACTTC,CAISEPLEGQGAGEQYF
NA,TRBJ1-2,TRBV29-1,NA,TGCAGCGGGAGGGGGTACTATGGCTACACCTTC,CSGRGYYGYTF
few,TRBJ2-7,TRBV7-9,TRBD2,TGTGCCAGCAGCTTACTAGCGGGAGGCGAGCAGTACTTC,CASSLLAGGEQYF
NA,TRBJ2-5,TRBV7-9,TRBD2,TGTGCCAGCAGCTTAGCGGGAGGGCCAGAGACCCAGTACTTC,CASSLAGGPETQYF
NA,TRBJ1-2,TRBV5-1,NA,TGCGCCAGCAGCTTCAGCTTAGTTGAAGGCTACACCTTC,CASSFSLVEGYTF
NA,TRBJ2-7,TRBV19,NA,TGTGCCAGTAGTATGGGGGGACGGAAGTCCTACGAGCAGTACTTC,CASSMGGRKSYEQYF
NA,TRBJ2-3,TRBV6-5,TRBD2,TGTGCCAGCAGTTACGTCTCGACTAGCGGGAGTTATACGCAGTATTTT,CASSYVSTSGSYTQYF
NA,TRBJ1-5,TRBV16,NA,TGTGCCAGCAGCCAGGGCTTTTCGGGCAATCAGCCCCAGCATTTT,CASSQGFSGNQPQHF
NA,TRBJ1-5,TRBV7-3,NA,TGTGCCAGCAGCCCCGGCGGCAGCAATCAGCCCCAGCATTTT,CASSPGGSNQPQHF
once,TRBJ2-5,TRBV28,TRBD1,TGTGCCAGCAGCACAGGGGGCTTAGAGACCCAGTACTTC,CASSTGGLETQYF